This T cell receptor (beta chain) is from a study of T cell repertoires in cytomegalovirus infection. Background on the study: It was the public TCR beta signatures that indicated both CMV infection and matching HLA type. Whole-study findings and limits: HLA-C-restricted CMV-specific TCR beta clonotypes prevailed in the ex vivo response.

One entry per CDR3 protein results from TCRdb running MiXCR on the reads. Of 750,000 to 900,000 distinct CDR3 sequences listed, 25% to 35% are singletons. Note on this clonotype: Its target is unknown.

This receptor was identified in a human donor in good health (CMV status not recorded). Some clones in this sample may be carry-over from other donors' samples. The input for sequencing was cultured CD8+ T cells from PBMCs, taken from culture after CMV antigen stimulation.

In DNA form, the CDR3 reads TGTGCCAGCTCACCCCGTCAGGGCCTAATCAACACTGAAGCTTTCTTT. This translates into CASSPRQGLINTEAFF. The rearrangement links TRBV18 to TRBJ1-1; the D gene is possibly TRBD1 (5 bases). The V gene's germline CDR1 is KGHSH and CDR2 LQKENI. The CDR3 spans 16 residues. Between the trimmed V and J ends, which lost 3 bases and 2 bases, there was a span of 16 bases.